Listed here is a single T cell receptor (beta chain). The record originates from a study of T cells expressing NK-cell markers. The TCR beta cDNA came from 5'RACE template switching with UMIs. TCRdb re-called the 5' RACE reads and catalogs CDR3 proteins one per entry, DNA excluded. The sample holds almost 450,000 distinct CDR3 sequences. Sequenced input: blood T cells: a sorted CD56 or NKG2C T cell subset, CD4+ or CD8+ T cells, or bulk PBMC T cells (not recorded which). The sequence came from a woman between 18 and 75 years old in good health.

CDR3 sequence: CASSTGDQETQYF. The chain couples TRBV9 to TRBJ2-5. This CDR3 region has 13 residues. Germline lookup yields CDR1 SGDLS and CDR2 YYNGEE.